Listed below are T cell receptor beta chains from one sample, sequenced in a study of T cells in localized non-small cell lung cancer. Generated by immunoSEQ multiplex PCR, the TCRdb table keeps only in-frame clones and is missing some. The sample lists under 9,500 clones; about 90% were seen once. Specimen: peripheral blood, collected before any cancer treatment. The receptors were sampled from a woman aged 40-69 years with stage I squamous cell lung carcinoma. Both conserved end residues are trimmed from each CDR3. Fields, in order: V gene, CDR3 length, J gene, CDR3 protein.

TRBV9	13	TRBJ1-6	ASSFMGTGSSPLH
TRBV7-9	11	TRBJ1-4	ASNHDLGEKLF
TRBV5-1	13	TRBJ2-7	ASRAGTASSYEQY
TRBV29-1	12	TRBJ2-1	SVRTGKPNNEQF
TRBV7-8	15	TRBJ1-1	ASSLRVRAIPNTEAF
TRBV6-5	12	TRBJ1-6	ASSYSPGFWSLH
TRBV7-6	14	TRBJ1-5	ASKWEGTYSNQPQH
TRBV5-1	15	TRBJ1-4	ASSPRAGGAGNEKLF
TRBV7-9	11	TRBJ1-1	ASSLGHNTEAF
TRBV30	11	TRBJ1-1	AWSRDRDTEAF
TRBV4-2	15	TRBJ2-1	ASSQDRTSGSYNEQF
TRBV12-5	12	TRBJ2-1	ASGLEGGYNEQF
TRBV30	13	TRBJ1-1	AWSSGTGWMTEAF
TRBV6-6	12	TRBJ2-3	ASSYSLVTDTQY
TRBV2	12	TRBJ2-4	ASRTGQGGDIQY
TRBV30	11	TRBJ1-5	AWSHRGDQPQH
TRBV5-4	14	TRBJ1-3	ASSFAGTYSGNTIY
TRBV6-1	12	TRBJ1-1	ASSGSPGSTEAF